These T cell receptor beta chains were read from a single sample in a study of T-cell memory formation after mild COVID-19. Each CDR3 protein gets one entry after TCRdb re-called the 5' RACE reads with MiXCR. The sample consists of 450,000 or so distinct CDR3 sequences, roughly 23% of them appearing once. Sequenced: PBMCs or a T cell subset sorted from them (not recorded which). Receptors originate from an adult woman who had mild COVID-19 (a few samples of this study predate the infection). Cell type and time point are not known. Both conserved end residues are part of each CDR3. Fields, in order: CDR3 DNA, CDR3 protein, J gene, clone size, D gene, V gene. D genes are given only for firm matches. Not every row has a clone size; where given, it reads once, few, many or a size class.

cdr3_nt: TGCAGTGCTAGAGAGGCGACAGCTCTCAAGGGTGGCTACACCTTC; cdr3_aa: CSAREATALKGGYTF; j_call: TRBJ1-2; clone_size: few; d_call: .; v_call: TRBV20-1
cdr3_nt: TGTGCCAGCAGCTTTAGCGGGGGGGCCTCCGGGGAGCTGTTTTTT; cdr3_aa: CASSFSGGASGELFF; j_call: TRBJ2-2; clone_size: .; d_call: TRBD2; v_call: TRBV7-3
cdr3_nt: TGTGCCAGCAGTGAAGGTCTAGCGGCCTCCTACGAGCAGTACTTC; cdr3_aa: CASSEGLAASYEQYF; j_call: TRBJ2-7; clone_size: .; d_call: TRBD2; v_call: TRBV2
cdr3_nt: TGTGCCAGCAGTTGGAGGGGCAGGGACAAAAACATTCAGTACTTC; cdr3_aa: CASSWRGRDKNIQYF; j_call: TRBJ2-4; clone_size: .; d_call: .; v_call: TRBV6-2/TRBV6-3
cdr3_nt: TGTGCCAGCACCCGTTGGGGTTCTATGAACACTGAAGCTTTCTTT; cdr3_aa: CASTRWGSMNTEAFF; j_call: TRBJ1-1; clone_size: few; d_call: .; v_call: TRBV7-8
cdr3_nt: TGTGCCAGCAGCTTGGTACCTCTCGTCCAGCAGTACTTC; cdr3_aa: CASSLVPLVQQYF; j_call: TRBJ2-7; clone_size: few; d_call: .; v_call: TRBV5-5
cdr3_nt: TGTGCCAGCAGCGCGGATGGGGGAGGCCCCACAGATACGCAGTATTTT; cdr3_aa: CASSADGGGPTDTQYF; j_call: TRBJ2-3; clone_size: .; d_call: .; v_call: TRBV9
cdr3_nt: TGCGCCAGCAGCTTGGGGGACAGGAGCACCGGGGAGCTGTTTTTT; cdr3_aa: CASSLGDRSTGELFF; j_call: TRBJ2-2; clone_size: few; d_call: TRBD1; v_call: TRBV5-1
cdr3_nt: TGTGCCAGCAGCTCCCAAAGGACAGGAGCATCCTACGAGCAGTACTTC; cdr3_aa: CASSSQRTGASYEQYF; j_call: TRBJ2-7; clone_size: few; d_call: TRBD1; v_call: TRBV7-9
cdr3_nt: TGCAGCGTTGAAGGAGGCAGACAAGAGACCCAGTACTTC; cdr3_aa: CSVEGGRQETQYF; j_call: TRBJ2-5; clone_size: few; d_call: .; v_call: TRBV29-1
cdr3_nt: TGTGCCTGGAGTGGCAGCGGGGAAGCAGATACGCAGTATTTT; cdr3_aa: CAWSGSGEADTQYF; j_call: TRBJ2-3; clone_size: few; d_call: TRBD2; v_call: TRBV30
cdr3_nt: TGTGCCAGCAGTGGGACTAGCAATCAGCCCCAGCATTTT; cdr3_aa: CASSGTSNQPQHF; j_call: TRBJ1-5; clone_size: few; d_call: .; v_call: TRBV6-6
cdr3_nt: TGTGCCACCAGAGACAGAGGAGATACGCAGTATTTT; cdr3_aa: CATRDRGDTQYF; j_call: TRBJ2-3; clone_size: .; d_call: .; v_call: TRBV15
cdr3_nt: TGTGCCAGCAGTCGCGGACATTACTACGAGCAGTACTTC; cdr3_aa: CASSRGHYYEQYF; j_call: TRBJ2-7; clone_size: .; d_call: .; v_call: TRBV6-5
cdr3_nt: TGTGCCAGCAGTTCAGGCTTACACACCGGGGAGCTGTTTTTT; cdr3_aa: CASSSGLHTGELFF; j_call: TRBJ2-2; clone_size: .; d_call: .; v_call: TRBV7-3
cdr3_nt: TGTGCCACCAGTCTAGGAACAGATACGCAGTATTTT; cdr3_aa: CATSLGTDTQYF; j_call: TRBJ2-3; clone_size: many; d_call: .; v_call: TRBV24-1